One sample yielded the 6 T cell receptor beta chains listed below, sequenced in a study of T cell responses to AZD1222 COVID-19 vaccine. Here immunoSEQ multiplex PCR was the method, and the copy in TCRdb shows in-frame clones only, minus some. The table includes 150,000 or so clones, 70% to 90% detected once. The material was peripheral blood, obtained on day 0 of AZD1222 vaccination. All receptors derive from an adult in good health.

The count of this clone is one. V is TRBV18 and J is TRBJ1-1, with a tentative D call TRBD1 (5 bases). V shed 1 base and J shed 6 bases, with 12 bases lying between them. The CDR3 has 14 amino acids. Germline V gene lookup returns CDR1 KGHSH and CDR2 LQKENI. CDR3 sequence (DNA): TGTGCCAGCTCACCACAGGTTCAGGGCCCTGAAGCTTTCTTT. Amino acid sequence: CASSPQVQGPEAFF.

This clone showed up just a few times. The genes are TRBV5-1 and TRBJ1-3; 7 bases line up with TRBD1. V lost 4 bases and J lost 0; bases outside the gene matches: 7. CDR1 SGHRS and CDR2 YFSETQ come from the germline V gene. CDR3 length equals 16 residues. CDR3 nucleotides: TGCGCCAGCAGCCCGTGGACAGGCGGCTCTGGAAACACCATATATTTT. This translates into CASSPWTGGSGNTIYF. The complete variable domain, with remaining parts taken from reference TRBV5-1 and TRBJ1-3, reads KAGVTQTPRYLIKTRGQQVTLSCSPISGHRSVSWYQQTPGQGLQFLFEYFSETQRNKGNFPGRFSGRQFSNSRSEMNVSTLELGDSALYLCASSPWTGGSGNTIYFGEGSWLTVV.

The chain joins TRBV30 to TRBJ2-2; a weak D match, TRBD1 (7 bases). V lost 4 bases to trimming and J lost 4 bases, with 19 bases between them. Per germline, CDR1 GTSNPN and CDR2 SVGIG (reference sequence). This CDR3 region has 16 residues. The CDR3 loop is CAWIIGGGEVTGELFF. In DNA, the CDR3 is TGTGCCTGGATAATAGGAGGGGGCGAGGTCACCGGGGAGCTGTTTTTT.

The CDR3 spells CASRRTGASEQYF. The CDR3 region has the DNA TGTGCCAGCAGGAGGACAGGGGCGAGCGAGCAGTACTTC. This sequence joins TRBV27 and TRBJ2-7, with 9 bases identical to TRBD1. The germline CDR1 and CDR2 sequences are MNHEY and SMNVEV (reference sequence). V dropped 6 bases and J dropped 6; count of bases not matched to a gene: 6. CDR3 size: 13 residues.

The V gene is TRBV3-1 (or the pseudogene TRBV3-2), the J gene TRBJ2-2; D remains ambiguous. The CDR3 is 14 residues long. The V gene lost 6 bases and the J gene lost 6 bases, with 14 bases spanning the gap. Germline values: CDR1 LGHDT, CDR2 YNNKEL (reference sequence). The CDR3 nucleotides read TGTGCCAGCAGTCCCAGTAGCTCTCCCGGGGAGCTGTTTTTT. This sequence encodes CASSPSSSPGELFF.

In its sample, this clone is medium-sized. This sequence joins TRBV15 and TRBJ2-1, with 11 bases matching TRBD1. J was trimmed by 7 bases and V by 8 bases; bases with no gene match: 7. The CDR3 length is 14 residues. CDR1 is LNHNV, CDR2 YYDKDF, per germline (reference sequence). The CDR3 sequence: CATSKGQGENEQFF. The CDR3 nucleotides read TGTGCCACCTCAAAGGGACAGGGGGAGAATGAGCAGTTCTTC.